The next 21 T cell receptor beta chains were all read from a single sample in a study of CD8 T cells in Susac syndrome. RNA totalling about 0.45 to 1 ug underwent reverse transcription with random hexamers. TCRdb ran MiXCR on the immunoSEQ multiplex PCR reads and lists one entry per CDR3 protein. The sample gives 100,000 to 150,000 distinct CDR3 sequences, roughly 95% of which show up once; around 0.12% is in the top ten. The sample comprised CD4+ T cells from PBMCs. These receptors all stem from a human donor in good health.

With respect to this clonotype: An end of the junction does not agree with germline; a read error may underlie this. V usage is TRBV5-4 and J usage is TRBJ2-1, with TRBD1 matching 9 bases. Germline V gives CDR1 SGHNT, CDR2 YYREEE (reference sequence). The CDR3 covers 15 residues. CDR3 sequence reads: CASSVQGQGHNEQLF. CDR3 sequence (DNA): TGTGCCAGCAGCGTTCAGGGACAGGGACACAATGAGCAGCTCTTC.

V is TRBV6-1 and J is TRBJ2-2; a possible D gene is TRBD2 (6 bases). Germline values: CDR1 MNHNS, CDR2 SASEGT. V was shortened by 7 bases and J by 5 bases, with 14 bases between the two germline ends. The CDR3 is made up of 14 amino acids. The CDR3 bases are TGTGCCAGCATTCTCGGAGGGTATACCGGGGAGCTGTTTTTT. It codes for CASILGGYTGELFF.

This clonotype came up once. The CDR3 sequence is CASSLSPGELFF. In DNA form, the CDR3 reads TGTGCCAGCAGCCTTTCCCCGGGGGAGCTGTTTTTT. The rearrangement uses TRBV3-1 and TRBJ2-2, with D unresolved. The ends were cut back, 4 bases at V and 8 bases at J, with 8 bases in the middle. The CDR3 length is 12 residues. Germline assignment: CDR1 LGHDT and CDR2 YNNKEL (reference sequence). Full variable domain (remainder filled in from reference TRBV3-1 and TRBJ2-2): DTAVSQTPKYLVTQMGNDKSIKCEQNLGHDTMYWYKQDSKKFLKIMFSYNNKELIINETVPNRFSPKSPDKAHLNLHINSLELGDSAVYFCASSLSPGELFFGEGSRLTVL.

The chain uses TRBV7-2 and TRBJ2-7; 7 bases fit TRBD2. The CDR3 covers 15 residues. The junction had 8 bases not matched to a gene; V was cut back by 2 bases and J by 4 bases. Per germline, CDR1 SGHTA and CDR2 FQGNSA. CDR3 in DNA: TGTGCCAGCAGCTTAATGTCTAGCGGAGCTTACGAGCAGTACTTC. Translating gives CASSLMSSGAYEQYF. Full variable domain (outside the CDR3, taken from reference TRBV7-2 and TRBJ2-7): GAGVSQSPSNKVTEKGKDVELRCDPISGHTALYWYRQSLGQGLEFLIYFQGNSAPDKSGLPSDRFSAERTGGSVSTLTIQRTQQEDSAVYLCASSLMSSGAYEQYFGPGTRLTVT.

J is TRBJ2-3 and V is TRBV7-9; 10 nucleotides line up with TRBD2. V lost 3 bases, J lost 7 bases, and 4 bases stayed unmatched. Germline CDR1 SEHNR, CDR2 FQNEAQ (reference sequence). CDR3 size: 14 residues. The CDR3 protein is CASSFSGRDNTQYF. In nucleotides, the CDR3 is TGTGCCAGCAGCTTCAGCGGGAGGGATAATACGCAGTATTTT.

The chain combines TRBV7-6 with TRBJ2-7; 8 bases match TRBD2. This CDR3 spans 15 amino acids. Germline trimming cut 2 bases from V and 5 bases from J; bases unmatched to any gene: 8. Germline CDR1 SGHVS, CDR2 FNYEAQ. CDR3 loop: CASSLQTGGRDEQYF. The CDR3 bases are TGTGCCAGCAGCTTACAGACGGGAGGGAGGGACGAGCAGTACTTC.

The chain employs TRBV19 and TRBJ1-2; weak D call: TRBD1 (5 bases). This CDR3 spans 14 amino acids. The V gene lost 4 bases and the J gene lost 8 bases, with 17 bases spanning the gap. Per the germline V gene, CDR1 is LNHDA and CDR2 is SQIVND (reference sequence). Here the CDR3 DNA reads TGTGCCAGTAGTAGAATCGGTACCGACAGCGGCTACACCTTC. Protein: CASSRIGTDSGYTF.

V is TRBV20-1 and J is TRBJ1-5, with 11 bases that match TRBD1. V was clipped by 7 bases and J by 1 base; unmatched bases: 12. Germline V gene sequence: CDR1 DFQATT, CDR2 SNEGSKA (reference sequence). CDR3 length: 17 amino acids. CDR3 amino acids: CSVIDPGQGESNQPQHF. The CDR3 DNA follows: TGCAGTGTCATCGACCCGGGACAGGGGGAGAGCAATCAGCCCCAGCATTTT.

The CDR3 sequence: CASSQDSRGGAEAFF. As DNA, the CDR3 is TGCGCCAGCAGCCAAGACTCCAGGGGGGGGGCTGAAGCTTTCTTT. The rearrangement joins TRBV4-1 to TRBJ1-1, with TRBD1 matching over 7 bases. The CDR3 sequence is 15 residues long. Germline CDR1 and CDR2: MGHRA and YSYEKL. The V and J ends lost 0 bases and 6 bases, in that order; junction bases with no gene match: 7.

The CDR3 is CASSQGLAGVETQYF. DNA for the CDR3: TGTGCCAGCAGCCAGGGACTAGCGGGAGTGGAGACCCAGTACTTC. The chain is built from TRBV3-1 and TRBJ2-5; 14 bases agree with TRBD2. Germline CDR1 is LGHDT and CDR2 is YNNKEL (reference sequence). The CDR3 is 15 residues long. V trimming: 3 bases; J trimming: 5 bases; junction bases outside the gene matches: 2.

The rearrangement uses TRBV7-2 and TRBJ1-5, with D tentatively TRBD1 (5 bases). Germline lookup yields CDR1 SGHTA and CDR2 FQGNSA. V was cut by 5 bases and J by 10 bases, with 24 bases left in between. The CDR3 is 16 residues long. The CDR3 loop is CASSAVRGNRRSPQHF. CDR3 DNA sequence: TGTGCCAGCAGCGCTGTTAGGGGAAATCGAAGGAGCCCCCAGCATTTT.

The chain combines TRBV18 with TRBJ2-5; D might be TRBD2 (5 bases). Germline values: CDR1 KGHSH, CDR2 LQKENI. Trimming pared 2 bases from V and 1 base from J, leaving 8 bases between. There are 14 residues in the CDR3. The CDR3 nucleotides are TGTGCCAGCTCACCAACGGGGATCCAAGAGACCCAGTACTTC. Translating gives CASSPTGIQETQYF. Variable domain in full (rest from reference TRBV18 and TRBJ2-5): NAGVMQNPRHLVRRRGQEARLRCSPMKGHSHVYWYRQLPEEGLKFMVYLQKENIIDESGMPKERFSAEFPKEGPSILRIQQVVRGDSAAYFCASSPTGIQETQYFGPGTRLLVL.

The rearrangement links TRBV3-1 to TRBJ2-3, with no clear D. The CDR3 is made up of 14 amino acids. Trimming left V 5 bases short and J 1 base short, with 10 bases between. The germline V gene encodes CDR1 LGHDT and CDR2 YNNKEL (reference sequence). The CDR3 is CASSAADRTDTQYF. CDR3 nucleotide sequence: TGTGCCAGCAGCGCCGCAGACCGCACAGATACGCAGTATTTT.

V is TRBV29-1 and J is TRBJ1-5, with D possibly matching TRBD1 (5 bases). The CDR3 extends over 16 amino acids. Trimming cost V 3 bases and J 3 bases, with 18 bases left between them. CDR1 is SQVTM and CDR2 is ANQGSEA in the germline V gene. CDR3 nucleotides: TGCAGCGTTGATGGTATTTACCAGGGTATCAATCAGCCCCAGCATTTT. Its protein is CSVDGIYQGINQPQHF.

The V gene is TRBV5-1, the J gene TRBJ2-7, with 10 bases that match TRBD2. The CDR3 has 14 residues. Trimming took 5 bases from V and 12 from J; bases not matched to a gene: 14. CDR1 is SGHRS and CDR2 is YFSETQ in the germline V gene. CDR3 residues: CASRATSGPPKRYF. In DNA, the CDR3 is TGCGCCAGCAGGGCGACTAGCGGGCCCCCCAAGCGGTACTTC.

J is TRBJ1-2 and V is TRBV19, with a tentative D call TRBD1 (5 bases). Per germline, CDR1 LNHDA and CDR2 SQIVND (reference sequence). This CDR3 has 15 amino acids. V was pared by 4 bases and J by 5 bases, with 17 bases between. The CDR3 DNA reads as TGTGCCAGTAGTAGGGGACCCTCCAGTTTATATGGCTACACCTTC. As protein: CASSRGPSSLYGYTF. Filled out from reference TRBV19 and TRBJ1-2, the complete variable domain reads DGGITQSPKYLFRKEGQNVTLSCEQNLNHDAMYWYRQDPGQGLRLIYYSQIVNDFQKGDIAEGYSVSREKKESFPLTVTSAQKNPTAFYLCASSRGPSSLYGYTFGSGTRLTVV.

The chain has TRBV3-1 and TRBJ2-5, with no clear D. Germline values: CDR1 LGHDT, CDR2 YNNKEL (reference sequence). The CDR3 consists of 11 residues. V dropped 0 bases and J dropped 9 bases, with 5 bases sitting between them. CDR3 DNA: TGTGCCAGCAGCCAAGATCGCGCCCAGTACTTC. This encodes CASSQDRAQYF.

This sequence joins TRBV9 and TRBJ1-1; no reliable D call. With 0 bases removed from V and 4 bases from J, the gap between germline ends came to 10 bases. In germline, CDR1 is SGDLS, CDR2 YYNGEE. CDR3 length: 14 amino acids. CDR3 DNA: TGTGCCAGCAGCGTAGAAGGCAGTGGCACTGAAGCTTTCTTT. Residues: CASSVEGSGTEAFF.

The sample holds one count of this clonotype. V and J are TRBV12-3 or TRBV12-4 and TRBJ2-2; 7 nucleotides agree with TRBD1. This CDR3 contains 16 residues. The V segment lost 7 bases and the J segment 6 bases; nucleotides outside the gene matches: 14. CDR3 in amino acids: CASNPNGAGGSGELFF. In DNA form, the CDR3 reads TGTGCCAGCAACCCGAACGGGGCAGGGGGTTCCGGGGAGCTGTTTTTT.

This rearrangement joins TRBV29-1 to TRBJ2-3, with 10 bases matching TRBD2. Germline loops: CDR1 SQVTM, CDR2 ANQGSEA. The CDR3 spans 15 residues. V gave up 3 bases and J gave up 9 bases; unmatched junction bases: 12. CDR3 bases: TGCAGCGTTGAGGCCAGCGGGAGGGCCGAGGGAACGCAGTATTTT. Translated, it gives CSVEASGRAEGTQYF.

The chain links TRBV15 to TRBJ1-1; D call uncertain. CDR1 and CDR2 (germline): LNHNV, YYDKDF (reference sequence). The CDR3 is 11 residues long. V lost 1 base and J 11 bases, leaving 8 bases between the germline ends. CDR3 bases: TGTGCCACCAGCAGAGGGGTCTTGGCTTTCTTT. This sequence encodes CATSRGVLAFF.